These T cell receptor beta chains were read from a single sample in a study of vaccination and CD4 T cells after COVID-19. TCRdb redid the calling of the PCR reads with MiXCR, one entry per CDR3 protein. The sample holds about 19,000 distinct CDR3 sequences, approximately 44% seen once. Antigens for these TCRs are unknown. The starting material was CD4+ T cells from blood, cultured in vitro, obtained after SARS-CoV-2 vaccination. These receptor sequences come from a human donor who had recovered from COVID-19. Each CDR3 is given with its conserved first and last residue. The D gene is left open where the match is weak. Expanded clones get a size class; other rows say once, few or many, or leave the size out.

V gene	J gene	CDR3 length	D gene	clone size	CDR3 DNA	CDR3 protein
TRBV28	TRBJ2-7	14	TRBD1	-	TGTGCCACCCGACAACAGGGGGAGGCCTACGAGCAGTACTTC	CATRQQGEAYEQYF
TRBV6-2/TRBV6-3	TRBJ1-5	14	-	-	TGTGCCAGCAGTTTACGACAGAACAATCAGCCCCAGCATTTT	CASSLRQNNQPQHF
TRBV6-1	TRBJ1-5	12	TRBD1	few	TGTGCCGGGGGGACAGGCGATCAGCCCCAGCATTTT	CAGGTGDQPQHF
TRBV6-5	TRBJ2-3	15	-	once	TGTGCCAGCAGTTACTCATCAGGGTGGGAAGCTACGCAGTATTTT	CASSYSSGWEATQYF
TRBV27	TRBJ1-2	15	TRBD1	-	TGTGCCAGCAGTTTCGCTCGGGACAGGAACTATGGCTACACCTTC	CASSFARDRNYGYTF
TRBV20-1	TRBJ2-7	15	-	few	TGCAGTGCTTTAGACCGGGACCGGCTTAACTACGAGCAGTACTTC	CSALDRDRLNYEQYF
TRBV7-9	TRBJ2-5	15	-	-	TGTGCCAGCAGCCCGAATATAAGATTCCAAGAGACCCAGTACTTC	CASSPNIRFQETQYF
TRBV7-9	TRBJ1-6	16	TRBD1	few	TGTGCCAGCAGCTTAGGGGACAGCTCCTATAATTCACCCCTCCACTTT	CASSLGDSSYNSPLHF
TRBV7-9	TRBJ1-2	16	-	few	TGTGCCAGCAGATCTGAGGGAAAGCAAACTAACTATGGCTACACCTTC	CASRSEGKQTNYGYTF
TRBV7-9	TRBJ2-2	15	TRBD1	few	TGTGCCAGCAGCTTGACAGGGAGAGACACCGGGGAGCTGTTTTTT	CASSLTGRDTGELFF
TRBV6-1	TRBJ1-1	16	-	-	TGTGCCAGCAGTGGACGGACAGATTTCTTGAACACTGAAGCTTTCTTT	CASSGRTDFLNTEAFF
TRBV15	TRBJ2-7	17	-	-	TGTGCCACCAGCAGAGACCTAGCGATAGGGTTGCCCTACGAGCAGTACTTC	CATSRDLAIGLPYEQYF
TRBV5-6	TRBJ1-2	14	-	-	TGTGCCAGCAGCCTACGGACGGCGCTCGGGGGCTACACCTTC	CASSLRTALGGYTF
TRBV28	TRBJ2-7	13	-	-	TGTGCCAGCAGTCAGCGGTTGACCTACGAGCAGTACTTC	CASSQRLTYEQYF
TRBV7-9	TRBJ1-1	15	TRBD1	few	TGTGCCAGCAGCCCGACGACAGGGAAGAACACTGAAGCTTTCTTT	CASSPTTGKNTEAFF
TRBV2	TRBJ1-6	14	-	-	TGTGCCAGCAGGGGGGATGAAGCTTTGACACCCCTCCACTTT	CASRGDEALTPLHF
TRBV7-2	TRBJ1-5	15	-	-	TGTGCCAGCAGCCGGACCGGTCCCACGGGGCAGCCCCAGCATTTT	CASSRTGPTGQPQHF
TRBV15	TRBJ2-5	16	-	few	TGTGCCACCAGCAGCGGTCGGAGGGTGGCCGAAGAGACCCAGTACTTC	CATSSGRRVAEETQYF
TRBV6-1	TRBJ1-2	14	TRBD1	few	TGTGCCAGCATTCTGACAGGGGTACCCTATGGCTACACCTTC	CASILTGVPYGYTF
TRBV19	TRBJ1-1	19	TRBD1	few	TGTGCCAGTAGTCCTCCCCGCCGGGGACAGATCAGGAGTAGGACTGAAGCTTTCTTT	CASSPPRRGQIRSRTEAFF
TRBV24-1	TRBJ2-5	13	-	few	TGTGCCACCAGTGCCGGGTGGGGGGAGACCCAGTACTTC	CATSAGWGETQYF
TRBV10-3	TRBJ1-1	16	TRBD1	-	TGTGCCATCACCCCTGGGACAGGGGTATCGAACACTGAAGCTTTCTTT	CAITPGTGVSNTEAFF
TRBV11-3	TRBJ1-1	14	-	-	TGTGCCAGCAGCTTAGTCAGGGCGAACACTGAAGCTTTCTTT	CASSLVRANTEAFF
TRBV6-1	TRBJ2-1	11	-	-	TGTGCCAGCAGTGAACCGCGAGAGCAGTTCTTC	CASSEPREQFF
TRBV6-5	TRBJ2-3	15	-	few	TGTGCCAGCAGTTACTCGCAGGCAGGCACAGATACGCAGTATTTT	CASSYSQAGTDTQYF
TRBV7-2	TRBJ1-1	14	-	-	TGTGCCAACAGCCTCGGGACGGCAAACACTGAAGCTTTCTTT	CANSLGTANTEAFF
TRBV12-3/TRBV12-4	TRBJ2-5	11	-	-	TGTGCCAGCAGCCCCCGAGAGACCCAGTACTTC	CASSPRETQYF
TRBV20-1	TRBJ2-6	14	-	-	TGCAGTGCTAGCCCGGTCTCTGGGGCCAACGTCCTGACTTTC	CSASPVSGANVLTF
TRBV5-6	TRBJ1-1	14	-	medium-sized	TGTGCCAGCAGCCTTGTGGGGGCGAACACTGAAGCTTTCTTT	CASSLVGANTEAFF
TRBV10-3	TRBJ2-5	13	-	few	TGTGCCATCAGTGAGAACTTTGGGGAGACCCAGTACTTC	CAISENFGETQYF
TRBV6-2/TRBV6-3	TRBJ1-1	15	TRBD1	once	TGTGCCAGCAGTTTCGACGACAGGGAATTAGCTGAAGCTTTCTTT	CASSFDDRELAEAFF
TRBV27	TRBJ1-5	12	-	-	TGTGCCAGTTCGGGGGGGAATCAGCCCCAGCATTTT	CASSGGNQPQHF
TRBV6-2/TRBV6-3	TRBJ1-5	14	TRBD1	few	TGTGCCAGCCGAGTGACAGGGGGGAGTCAGCCCCAGCATTTT	CASRVTGGSQPQHF
TRBV20-1	TRBJ2-5	14	TRBD2	few	TGCAGTGCTAGAGATTTTGCGGGAGGAGAGACCCAGTACTTC	CSARDFAGGETQYF
TRBV20-1	TRBJ2-3	15	-	-	TGCAGTGCTAGAGATAATACGGCAAGCACAGATACGCAGTATTTT	CSARDNTASTDTQYF
TRBV6-5	TRBJ2-7	16	-	-	TGTGCCAGCAGTTACTCCTCAGCGACTTCCTCCTACGAGCAGTACTTC	CASSYSSATSSYEQYF
TRBV15	TRBJ1-6	15	-	-	TGTGCCACCAGCAGAGCTATACAGGGCGGCTCACCCCTCCACTTT	CATSRAIQGGSPLHF
TRBV6-5	TRBJ2-3	15	TRBD2	-	TGTGCCAGCAGTTTACTAGCGGGGAGGTCAGATACGCAGTATTTT	CASSLLAGRSDTQYF
TRBV30	TRBJ2-1	14	-	once	TGTGCCGCTTCTAGCGTACCCACCTACAATGAGCAGTTCTTC	CAASSVPTYNEQFF
TRBV7-6	TRBJ2-5	13	-	-	TGTGCCAGCAGCTTAGGGAGCGGGGAGACCCAGTACTTC	CASSLGSGETQYF
TRBV10-3	TRBJ1-5	14	-	-	TGTGCCATCAGTCGGGACGGAACCAATCAGCCCCAGCATTTT	CAISRDGTNQPQHF
TRBV7-9	TRBJ1-4	14	TRBD1	-	TGTGCCAGCAGCTTAGATGGGGACAGGACAAAACTGTTTTTT	CASSLDGDRTKLFF
TRBV7-2	TRBJ1-1	14	-	-	TGTGCCAGCAGCTTCACAGGGACCAACACTGAGGCTTTCTTT	CASSFTGTNTEAFF
TRBV20-1	TRBJ1-1	13	-	medium-sized	TGCAGTGCTATCAAGGGACAGAACACTGAAGCTTTCTTT	CSAIKGQNTEAFF
TRBV12-3/TRBV12-4	TRBJ2-3	13	-	-	TGTGCCAGCAGACCGGACCCTGGGGTCACGCAGTATTTT	CASRPDPGVTQYF